These 26 T cell receptor beta chains share one sample of origin, sequenced in a study of blood T cell repertoires in COVID-19. The method was immunoSEQ multiplex PCR; TCRdb's version includes in-frame clones alone and lacks a portion of them. The profile shows 150,000 to 200,000 clones, roughly nine tenths of them singletons. The sample consisted of peripheral blood. These receptors all come from a human donor in a cohort sampled during active COVID-19.

The chain carries TRBV6-2 or TRBV6-3 and TRBJ1-1, with D unresolved. Germline V gene sequence: CDR1 MNHEY, CDR2 SVGEGT. CDR3 length: 15 residues. V was cut by 0 bases and J by 8 bases, with 16 bases left in between. The CDR3 nucleotides read TGTGCCAGCAGTTACTCGGTCCGTTCCTTCGAGGAAGCTTTCTTT. Translating gives CASSYSVRSFEEAFF.

J is TRBJ2-1 and V is TRBV7-9, with 9 bases fitting TRBD2. This CDR3 comprises 15 residues. CDR1 is SEHNR, CDR2 FQNEAQ, per germline (reference sequence). After removal of 1 base from V and 2 bases from J, the junction contained 0 bases not matched to a gene. CDR3 region: CASSLVAGAYNEQFF. The CDR3 bases are TGTGCCAGCAGCTTAGTAGCGGGAGCCTACAATGAGCAGTTCTTC.

The V call is TRBV4-3, the J call TRBJ2-5; a possible D gene is TRBD2 (5 bases). Looked up from germline, CDR1 is LGHNA and CDR2 is YSLEER. The CDR3 is 14 residues long. The germline V and J ends were trimmed by 5 bases and 6 bases, with 16 bases remaining between them. The CDR3 sequence is CASSWTRANQTQYF. The CDR3, as DNA: TGCGCCAGCAGCTGGACTCGGGCGAATCAGACCCAGTACTTC.

The chain joins TRBV7-2 to TRBJ2-5, with D perhaps TRBD2 (5 bases). CDR3 length equals 14 residues. The V and J ends lost 1 base and 5 bases respectively, with 11 bases between them. CDR1 SGHTA and CDR2 FQGNSA come from the germline V gene. The CDR3 reads CASSLELVGETQYF. Here the CDR3 DNA reads TGTGCCAGCAGCTTAGAACTAGTTGGTGAGACCCAGTACTTC.

This chain uses TRBV7-9 with TRBJ2-7; D remains ambiguous. Trimming took 0 bases from V and 5 from J, leaving 11 bases between them. There are 14 residues in the CDR3. Germline assignment: CDR1 SEHNR and CDR2 FQNEAQ (reference sequence). The CDR3 DNA follows: TGTGCCAGCAGCTTAGCGGTAGCCGTCGACGAGCAGTACTTC. Its protein product is CASSLAVAVDEQYF.

V usage is TRBV4-3 and J usage is TRBJ2-3; 7 nucleotides align to TRBD2. Germline loops: CDR1 LGHNA, CDR2 YSLEER. This CDR3 comprises 15 residues. After removal of 2 bases from V and 1 base from J, the junction contained 3 bases not matched to a gene. The CDR3 DNA follows: TGCGCCAGCAGCCAAAGGACTAGAGGCACAGATACGCAGTATTTT. Protein: CASSQRTRGTDTQYF.

This clone has just one count. The gene calls are TRBV6-1 and TRBJ1-5; D gene uncertain. Germline V gene lookup returns CDR1 MNHNS and CDR2 SASEGT. Deletions cut 4 bases from V and 5 bases from J, with 6 bases between. The CDR3 contains 12 residues. In nucleotides, the CDR3 is TGTGCCAGCAGTGGAGCCGATCAGCCCCAGCATTTT. Translated: CASSGADQPQHF.

This chain links TRBV19 with TRBJ1-5, with 10 bases that match TRBD1. The length of the CDR3 is 16 residues. Trimming took 6 bases from V and 7 from J; bases not matched to a gene: 12. Germline CDR1 LNHDA, CDR2 SQIVND (reference sequence). The CDR3 sequence: CASSGRDRGFQQPQHF. CDR3 nucleotide sequence: TGTGCCAGTAGCGGTAGGGACAGGGGTTTTCAGCAGCCCCAGCATTTT.

V and J are TRBV4-3 and TRBJ1-3; tentatively, D is TRBD1 (5 bases). Germline CDR1 LGHNA, CDR2 YSLEER. The CDR3 has 20 residues. V was trimmed by 0 bases and J by 0 bases, leaving 21 bases between them. The chain's CDR3 is CASSQEGRANPGSSGNTIYF. Here the CDR3 DNA reads TGCGCCAGCAGCCAAGAAGGGAGGGCCAACCCAGGGAGCTCTGGAAACACCATATATTTT.

The rearrangement links TRBV5-5 to TRBJ2-7, with 8 bases that match TRBD1. J gave up 7 bases and V 2 bases, and 5 bases lay outside the gene matches. The CDR3 has 13 amino acids. CDR1 and CDR2 from the germline V gene are SGHKS and YYEKEE (reference sequence). CDR3 DNA sequence: TGTGCCAGCAGCTTTCAGGGGGCGGGAGAGCAGTACTTC. Its protein is CASSFQGAGEQYF.

The V gene is TRBV4-1, the J gene TRBJ2-7; 7 bases are shared with TRBD2. CDR1 MGHRA and CDR2 YSYEKL come from the germline V gene. This CDR3 region has 17 residues. With 0 bases clipped from V and 3 bases from J, the junction kept 11 bases outside the gene matches. The CDR3 region is CASSQEDGRMGVYEQYF. The CDR3 DNA reads as TGCGCCAGCAGCCAAGAGGACGGGAGGATGGGCGTCTACGAGCAGTACTTC.

V and J are TRBV19 and TRBJ1-1, with a weak D call TRBD1 (5 bases). Trimming pared 8 bases from V and 7 bases from J, leaving 14 bases between. This CDR3 region has 12 residues. CDR1 is LNHDA, CDR2 SQIVND, per germline (reference sequence). CDR3 in DNA: TGTGCCAGTGGAACGGAAGGGGTTGAAGCTTTCTTT. Translated: CASGTEGVEAFF.

This clone was counted a single time. The chain couples TRBV27 to TRBJ1-1; D may be TRBD1 (6 bases). The CDR3 has 14 amino acids. The V end lost 2 bases, the J end lost 0 bases, and 7 bases lay between the germline ends. Germline CDR1 is MNHEY and CDR2 is SMNVEV (reference sequence). The DNA for the CDR3 is TGTGCCAGCAGTTTACAGGGGCTGAACACTGAAGCTTTCTTT. Amino acids: CASSLQGLNTEAFF.

The chain is built from TRBV7-8 and TRBJ2-7; D is possibly TRBD2 (6 bases). The CDR3 consists of 16 residues. V gave up 2 bases and J gave up 2 bases, with 16 bases separating them. Germline CDR1 and CDR2: SGHVS and FQNEAQ. The CDR3 bases are TGTGCCAGCAGCTTACGAAGCGGGCAGGGAGCCTACGAGCAGTACTTC. Encoded protein: CASSLRSGQGAYEQYF.

The V gene is TRBV28, the J gene TRBJ2-7, with TRBD1 identical over 8 bases. V lost 0 bases and J lost 3; bases outside the gene matches: 1. Germline loops: CDR1 MDHEN, CDR2 SYDVKM. The CDR3 loop spans 14 amino acids. CDR3: CASSLWDRVYEQYF. The CDR3 DNA reads as TGTGCCAGCAGTTTATGGGACAGGGTCTACGAGCAGTACTTC.

The chain carries TRBV10-3 and TRBJ1-6; 7 nucleotides agree with TRBD1. Germline assignment: CDR1 ENHRY and CDR2 SYGVKD. J gave up 0 bases and V 10 bases, and 3 bases lay outside the gene matches. This CDR3 spans 14 amino acids. This CDR3 reads CATTGDSYNSPLHF. The CDR3 coding sequence is TGTGCCACCACAGGGGACTCCTATAATTCACCCCTCCACTTT.

The chain couples TRBV6-6 to TRBJ1-4; D perhaps matches TRBD1 (5 bases). Germline lookup yields CDR1 MNHNY and CDR2 SVGAGI (reference sequence). The V end lost 3 bases, the J end lost 0 bases, and 8 bases lay between the germline ends. This CDR3 is 15 amino acids long. The CDR3: CASSYRGATNEKLFF. CDR3 coding DNA: TGTGCCAGCAGTTATCGGGGGGCAACTAATGAAAAACTGTTTTTT.

This clone was counted once. This chain links TRBV5-1 with TRBJ2-1; 9 bases line up with TRBD1. Germline-derived CDR1 and CDR2 are SGHRS and YFSETQ. The CDR3 loop spans 16 amino acids. V gave up 2 bases and J gave up 2 bases; unmatched junction bases: 5. CDR3 loop: CASSLRDRVTYNEQFF. CDR3 coding DNA: TGCGCCAGCAGCTTAAGGGACAGGGTAACCTACAATGAGCAGTTCTTC.

The V call is TRBV7-8, the J call TRBJ2-1; 7 bases fit TRBD1. The CDR3 extends over 15 amino acids. Germline V gene data show CDR1 as SGHVS and CDR2 as FQNEAQ. After removal of 2 bases from V and 4 bases from J, the junction contained 5 bases not matched to a gene. The CDR3 loop is CASSLWTGMYNEQFF. The CDR3 nucleotides are TGTGCCAGCAGCTTATGGACAGGAATGTACAATGAGCAGTTCTTC.

The rearrangement joins TRBV30 to TRBJ1-1; D unresolved. V dropped 5 bases and J dropped 3 bases, with 10 bases sitting between them. The CDR3 is 12 residues long. From germline, CDR1 is GTSNPN and CDR2 SVGIG (reference sequence). The CDR3 protein is CAWLGRDTEAFF. DNA for the CDR3: TGTGCCTGGTTGGGGAGGGACACTGAAGCTTTCTTT.

The V and J genes are TRBV15 and TRBJ2-5, with unresolved D. The CDR3 is 16 amino acids. Germline assignment: CDR1 LNHNV and CDR2 YYDKDF (reference sequence). V lost 2 bases and J lost 5, with 18 bases in between. CDR3 region: CATSRSPTPGQETQYF. The CDR3, as DNA: TGTGCCACCAGCAGATCACCCACCCCTGGCCAGGAGACCCAGTACTTC.

The chain uses TRBV10-3 and TRBJ1-5; D perhaps matches TRBD1 (5 bases). Trimming pared 3 bases from V and 5 bases from J, leaving 11 bases between. The germline V gene has CDR1 ENHRY and CDR2 SYGVKD. This CDR3 comprises 14 residues. The CDR3 region has the DNA TGTGCCATCAGTGAACGAACAGGCGATCAGCCCCAGCATTTT. Translated, it gives CAISERTGDQPQHF.

V and J are TRBV4-1 and TRBJ2-5, with TRBD2 matching 10 bases. Germline lookup yields CDR1 MGHRA and CDR2 YSYEKL. This CDR3 has 16 amino acids. V was clipped by 1 base and J by 2 bases; unmatched bases: 4. CDR3 coding DNA: TGCGCCAGCAGCCAAGGCCCAGCGGGGGGGCAAGAGACCCAGTACTTC. Residues: CASSQGPAGGQETQYF.

The rearrangement links TRBV24-1 to TRBJ2-3; 7 bases fit TRBD1. CDR3 length equals 16 residues. After removal of 1 base from V and 2 bases from J, the junction contained 5 bases not matched to a gene. Per germline, CDR1 KGHDR and CDR2 SFDVKD. DNA for the CDR3: TGTGCCACCAGTGATTTAGCAGGGGGTGACACAGATACGCAGTATTTT. It codes for CATSDLAGGDTDTQYF.

The CDR3 sequence: CASSLARSGNLGQPNNEQFF. In nucleotides, the CDR3 is TGTGCCAGCAGCTTAGCCCGATCCGGCAATCTGGGACAGCCTAACAATGAGCAGTTCTTC. The J gene is TRBJ2-1, the V gene TRBV7-6; 7 bases align to TRBD1. The CDR3 is made up of 20 amino acids. Looked up from germline, CDR1 is SGHVS and CDR2 is FNYEAQ. V was clipped by 0 bases and J by 5 bases; unmatched bases: 19.

J is TRBJ2-3 and V is TRBV12-3 or TRBV12-4, with TRBD2 identical over 10 bases. The CDR3 is made up of 12 amino acids. CDR3 DNA: TGTGCTCTCGGGACTAGCGTAGATACGCAGTATTTT. It is translated as CALGTSVDTQYF.